The present T cell receptor (beta chain) was sequenced within a study of blood T cell repertoires in COVID-19. The table came from immunoSEQ multiplex PCR; TCRdb's copy has only in-frame clones and leaves some out. The table has roughly 97,000 clones, around 84% seen once; the top ten hold 26%. The material sequenced was peripheral blood. This receptor was obtained from a man aged 55 to 69 with acute or convalescent COVID-19.

CDR3 amino acids: CASSRQGLGYTF. CDR3 DNA sequence: TGTGCCAGCAGCCGACAGGGGCTTGGCTACACCTTC. V and J are TRBV27 and TRBJ1-2; the match to TRBD1 covers 8 bases. J lost 7 bases, V lost 6 bases, and 4 bases had no gene match. The CDR3 is made up of 12 amino acids. The germline V gene encodes CDR1 MNHEY and CDR2 SMNVEV (reference sequence).